This TCR beta chain was documented in a study of OX40 agonist ivuxolimab in advanced cancers. For the study in its entirety: The costimulatory receptor OX40 (CD134) was targeted by ivuxolimab, a fully human IgG2 agonistic monoclonal antibody. Intravenous ivuxolimab was administered to patients every 2 weeks at six dose levels: 0.01, 0.1, 0.3, 1.5, 3 and 10 mg/kg. Among the 50 to 55 dose-escalation patients, about 20 had hepatocellular carcinoma, about 15 melanoma, 9 renal cell carcinoma and 9 head and neck cancer. The dose-escalation cohort was 82.7% male with a mean age of about 60 years, ranging from roughly 20 to 80. Prior anti-PD-1, anti-PD-L1 or anti-CTLA-4 therapy was permitted, and checkpoint inhibitors had been received by roughly two fifths of dose-escalation patients. Partial responses were achieved by three dose-escalation patients, of whom one had hepatocellular carcinoma and two had cutaneous melanoma. Peripheral TCRbeta sequencing aimed to test whether ivuxolimab altered TCR sequence diversity and caused clonal T-cell expansion. The paper reports the monotherapy dose-escalation portion (N of about 54 patients) of the phase I ivuxolimab trial.

Here is what the overall study found, with its caveats: In the 0.1-3.0 mg/kg groups, partial responders were among the patients with the lowest normalized peripheral clonal expansion, particularly in CD8+ T cells. The antigen specificity of the clonally expanded peripheral T cells was not determined. After ivuxolimab, CD8+ T cells had more expanded clones than CD4+ T cells on average. Low levels of normalized T-cell clonal expansion were also shown by some nonresponding patients. At doses from 0.1 to 3.0 mg/kg, clonal expansion was seen in both CD4+ and CD8+ blood T cells between baseline and week 6.

The CDR3 contains 14 residues, cysteine and phenylalanine counted. Of all the DNA, just the CDR3 is kept, 42 bases in frame from base 1. CDR1 and CDR2 are drawn from the germline V gene: SGHTA, FQGNSA. V is clipped by 5 bases and J by 2 bases, and the sequence between their germline boundaries is 13 bases long. Patients with a history of autoimmune disease or receiving systemic immunosuppression were excluded from the trial. Peripheral blood for TCR sequencing was drawn from every dose cohort at baseline, at cycle 4 day 1 and at cycle 7 day 1. The samples were taken from a phase I, first-in-human, multicenter, open-label dose-escalation trial of ivuxolimab. Adults with locally advanced or metastatic melanoma, renal cell carcinoma, hepatocellular carcinoma or head and neck squamous cell carcinoma were enrolled in the trial. CD4+ and CD8+ T cells were sorted separately from peripheral blood before TCR sequencing.

To note about this clone: The antigen it recognizes is unknown. One base away there is no much larger clone; base qualities are not given.

For sequencing of the TCRbeta CDR3 region, genomic DNA was extracted from the sorted cells. TCRbeta CDR3 regions were sequenced using the immunoSEQ Assay. The source is immuneACCESS, and TCRdb retained only in-frame sequences with V and J called. Part of the clones is not carried over; for the studies checked, unresolved V genes explain less than half of this, and the remainder is unexplained. The sample contains roughly 41,000 clones, under 90% of them found a single time. Around 2% of the sample rests with the top ten. The TCR sequence derives from an adult with an advanced solid tumor such as melanoma, head and neck, liver or kidney cancer. This sample comprised CD4+ or CD8+ T cells sorted from blood, obtained in a trial of the OX40 agonist ivuxolimab. The V and J genes are TRBV7-2 and TRBJ2-7; the D segment could be TRBD2, given 6 matching bases. The CDR3 protein sequence reads: CASSTQGGAYEQYF. Here is the DNA: TGTGCCAGCAGCACCCAGGGCGGGGCCTACGAGCAGTACTTC.